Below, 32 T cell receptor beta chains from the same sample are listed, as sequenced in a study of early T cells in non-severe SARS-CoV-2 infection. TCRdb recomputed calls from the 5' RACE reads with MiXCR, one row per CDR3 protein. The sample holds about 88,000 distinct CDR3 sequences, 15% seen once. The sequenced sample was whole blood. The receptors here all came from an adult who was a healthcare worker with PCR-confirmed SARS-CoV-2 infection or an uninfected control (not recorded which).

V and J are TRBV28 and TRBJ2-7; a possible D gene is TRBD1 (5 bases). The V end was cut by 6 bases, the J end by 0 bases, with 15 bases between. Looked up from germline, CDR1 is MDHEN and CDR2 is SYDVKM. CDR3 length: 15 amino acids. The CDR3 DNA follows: TGTGCCAGCAGCCTAATAGGGGTTAGCTCCTACGAGCAGTACTTC. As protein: CASSLIGVSSYEQYF.

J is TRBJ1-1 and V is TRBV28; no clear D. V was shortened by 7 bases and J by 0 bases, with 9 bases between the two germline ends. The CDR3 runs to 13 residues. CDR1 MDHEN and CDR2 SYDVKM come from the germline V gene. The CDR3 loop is CASKERMNTEAFF. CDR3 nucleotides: TGTGCCAGCAAGGAGAGGATGAACACTGAAGCTTTCTTT.

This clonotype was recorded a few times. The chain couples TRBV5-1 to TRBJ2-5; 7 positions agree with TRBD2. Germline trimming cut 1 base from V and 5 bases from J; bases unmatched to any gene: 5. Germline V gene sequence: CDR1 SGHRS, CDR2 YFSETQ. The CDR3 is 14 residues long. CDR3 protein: CASSLRGGQETQYF. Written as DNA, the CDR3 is TGCGCCAGCAGCTTGCGGGGAGGGCAGGAGACCCAGTACTTC.

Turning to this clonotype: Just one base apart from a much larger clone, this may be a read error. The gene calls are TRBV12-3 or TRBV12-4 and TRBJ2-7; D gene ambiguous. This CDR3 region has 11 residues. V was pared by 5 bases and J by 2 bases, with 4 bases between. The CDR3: CASSDAYEQYF. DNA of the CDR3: TGTGCCAGCAGTGACGCCTACGAGCAGTACTTC.

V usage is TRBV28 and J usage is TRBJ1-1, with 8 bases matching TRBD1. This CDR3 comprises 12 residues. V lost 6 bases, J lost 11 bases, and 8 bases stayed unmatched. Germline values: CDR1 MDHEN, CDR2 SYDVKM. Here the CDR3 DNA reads TGTGCCAGCAGCCCCCCCCACAGGGGGGCTTTCTTT. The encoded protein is CASSPPHRGAFF. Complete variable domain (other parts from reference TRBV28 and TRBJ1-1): DVKVTQSSRYLVKRTGEKVFLECVQDMDHENMFWYRQDPGLGLRLIYFSYDVKMKEKGDIPEGYSVSREKKERFSLILESASTNQTSMYLCASSPPHRGAFFGQGTRLTVV.

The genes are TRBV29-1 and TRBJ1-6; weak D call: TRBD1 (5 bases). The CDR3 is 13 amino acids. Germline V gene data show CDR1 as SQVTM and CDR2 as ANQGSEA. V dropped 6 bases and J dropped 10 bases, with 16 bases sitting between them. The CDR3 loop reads CSVGEGQGSPLHF. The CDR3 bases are TGCAGCGTCGGCGAGGGGCAGGGATCACCCCTCCACTTT. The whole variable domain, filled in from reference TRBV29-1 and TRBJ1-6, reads SAVISQKPSRDICQRGTSLTIQCQVDSQVTMMFWYRQQPGQSLTLIATANQGSEATYESGFVIDKFPISRPNLTFSTLTVSNMSPEDSSIYLCSVGEGQGSPLHFGNGTRLTVT.

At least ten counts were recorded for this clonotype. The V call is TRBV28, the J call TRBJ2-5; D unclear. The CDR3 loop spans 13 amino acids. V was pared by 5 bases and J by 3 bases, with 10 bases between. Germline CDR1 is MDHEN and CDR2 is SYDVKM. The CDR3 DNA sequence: TGTGCCAGCAGTCCCGGACGGGAAGAGACCCAGTACTTC. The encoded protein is CASSPGREETQYF.

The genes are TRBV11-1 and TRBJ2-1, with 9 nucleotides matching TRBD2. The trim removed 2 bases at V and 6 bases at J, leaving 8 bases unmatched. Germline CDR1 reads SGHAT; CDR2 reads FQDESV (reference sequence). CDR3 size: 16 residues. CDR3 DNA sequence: TGTGCCAGCAGCTTACCCTTAGCGGGAGCAATCAATGAGCAGTTCTTC. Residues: CASSLPLAGAINEQFF.

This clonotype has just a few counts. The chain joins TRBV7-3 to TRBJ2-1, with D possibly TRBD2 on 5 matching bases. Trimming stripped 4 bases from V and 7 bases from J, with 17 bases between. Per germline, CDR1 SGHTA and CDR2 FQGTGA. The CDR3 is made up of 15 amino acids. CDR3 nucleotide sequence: TGTGCCAGCAGCTCTAGTAGAGGGTTGGATAATGAGCAGTTCTTC. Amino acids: CASSSSRGLDNEQFF.

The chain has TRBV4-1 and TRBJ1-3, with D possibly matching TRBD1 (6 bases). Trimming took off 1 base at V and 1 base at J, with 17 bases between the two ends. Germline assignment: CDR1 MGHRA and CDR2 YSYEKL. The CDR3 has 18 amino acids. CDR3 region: CASSQGGRGPQSGNTIYF. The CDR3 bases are TGCGCCAGCAGCCAAGGGGGACGGGGGCCCCAGTCTGGAAACACCATATATTTT.

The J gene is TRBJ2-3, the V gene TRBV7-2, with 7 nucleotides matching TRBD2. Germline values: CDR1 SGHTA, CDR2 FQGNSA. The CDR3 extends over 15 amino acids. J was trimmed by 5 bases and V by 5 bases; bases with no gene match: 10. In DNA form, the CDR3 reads TGTGCCAGCAGCCTAGAGACTAGCAGGGTAGATACGCAGTATTTT. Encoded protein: CASSLETSRVDTQYF.

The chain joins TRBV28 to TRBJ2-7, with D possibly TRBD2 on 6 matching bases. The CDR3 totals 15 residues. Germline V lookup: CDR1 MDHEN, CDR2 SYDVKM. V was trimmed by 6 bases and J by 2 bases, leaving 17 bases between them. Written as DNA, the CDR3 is TGTGCCAGCAGAAGGATTGGCGGGACGGCCTACGAGCAGTACTTC. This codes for CASRRIGGTAYEQYF. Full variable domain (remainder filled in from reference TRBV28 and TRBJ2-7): DVKVTQSSRYLVKRTGEKVFLECVQDMDHENMFWYRQDPGLGLRLIYFSYDVKMKEKGDIPEGYSVSREKKERFSLILESASTNQTSMYLCASRRIGGTAYEQYFGPGTRLTVT.

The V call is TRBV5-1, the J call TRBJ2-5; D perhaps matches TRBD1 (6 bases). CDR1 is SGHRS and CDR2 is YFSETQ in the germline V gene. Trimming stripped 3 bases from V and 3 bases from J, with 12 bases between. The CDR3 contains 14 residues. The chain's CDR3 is CASSSQQGEETQYF. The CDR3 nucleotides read TGCGCCAGCAGCTCCCAACAGGGCGAAGAGACCCAGTACTTC.

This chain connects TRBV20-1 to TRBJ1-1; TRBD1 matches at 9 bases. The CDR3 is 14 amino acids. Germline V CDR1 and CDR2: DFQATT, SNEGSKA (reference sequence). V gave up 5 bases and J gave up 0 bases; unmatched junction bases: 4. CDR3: CSALGTGLNTEAFF. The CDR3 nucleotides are TGCAGTGCTCTCGGGACAGGGTTGAACACTGAAGCTTTCTTT.

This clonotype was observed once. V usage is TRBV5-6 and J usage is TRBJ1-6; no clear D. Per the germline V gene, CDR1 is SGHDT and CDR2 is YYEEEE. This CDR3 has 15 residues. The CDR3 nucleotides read TGTGTCAACAGCCGCGACGGAGTTTATAATTCACCCCTCCACTTT. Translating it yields CVNSRDGVYNSPLHF.

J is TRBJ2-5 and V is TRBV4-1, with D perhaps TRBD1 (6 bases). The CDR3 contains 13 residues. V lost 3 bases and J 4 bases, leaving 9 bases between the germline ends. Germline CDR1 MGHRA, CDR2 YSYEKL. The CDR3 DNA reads TGCGCCAGCAGCCAGACAGGACCAGAGACCCAGTACTTC. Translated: CASSQTGPETQYF.

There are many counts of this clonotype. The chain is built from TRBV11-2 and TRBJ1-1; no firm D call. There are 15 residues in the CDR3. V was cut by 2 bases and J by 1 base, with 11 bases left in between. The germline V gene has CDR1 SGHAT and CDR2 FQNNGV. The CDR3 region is CASSLPGTANTEAFF. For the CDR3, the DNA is TGTGCCAGCAGCTTACCCGGCACAGCGAACACTGAAGCTTTCTTT.

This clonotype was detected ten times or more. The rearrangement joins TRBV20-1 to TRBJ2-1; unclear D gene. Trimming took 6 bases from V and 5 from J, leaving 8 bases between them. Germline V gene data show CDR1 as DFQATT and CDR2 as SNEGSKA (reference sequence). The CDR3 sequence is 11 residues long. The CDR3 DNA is TGCAGTGCGTACCTTAACAATGAGCAGTTCTTC. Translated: CSAYLNNEQFF.

The CDR3 nucleotides read TGTGCCAGCAGCTTCGATGGACAGGGGTTAGGGTACGAGCAGTACTTC. Its translation: CASSFDGQGLGYEQYF. The genes are TRBV5-6 and TRBJ2-7; 9 bases match TRBD1. The CDR3 totals 16 residues. From germline, CDR1 is SGHDT and CDR2 YYEEEE. V was clipped by 2 bases and J by 4 bases; unmatched bases: 10.

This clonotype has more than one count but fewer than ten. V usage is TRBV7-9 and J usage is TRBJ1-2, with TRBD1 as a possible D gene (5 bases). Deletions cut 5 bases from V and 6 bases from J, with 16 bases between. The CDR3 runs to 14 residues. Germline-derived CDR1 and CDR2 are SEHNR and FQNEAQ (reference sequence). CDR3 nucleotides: TGTGCCAGCAGCCCGATAGGGGCCCCCCATGGCTACACCTTC. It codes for CASSPIGAPHGYTF.

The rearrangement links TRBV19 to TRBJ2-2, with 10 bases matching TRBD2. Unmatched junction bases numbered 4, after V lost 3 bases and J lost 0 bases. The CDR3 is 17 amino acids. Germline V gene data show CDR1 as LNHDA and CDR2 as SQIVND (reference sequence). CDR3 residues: CASSILTSGTNTGELFF. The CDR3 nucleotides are TGTGCCAGTAGTATTCTCACTAGCGGGACGAACACCGGGGAGCTGTTTTTT.

CDR3 protein: CASTGTGYQPQHF. The CDR3 DNA sequence: TGTGCCAGTACCGGGACAGGTTATCAGCCCCAGCATTTT. The V gene is TRBV19, the J gene TRBJ1-5; 8 bases map to TRBD1. The CDR3 runs 13 residues. Germline lookup yields CDR1 LNHDA and CDR2 SQIVND (reference sequence). Unmatched junction bases numbered 4, after V lost 7 bases and J lost 5 bases.

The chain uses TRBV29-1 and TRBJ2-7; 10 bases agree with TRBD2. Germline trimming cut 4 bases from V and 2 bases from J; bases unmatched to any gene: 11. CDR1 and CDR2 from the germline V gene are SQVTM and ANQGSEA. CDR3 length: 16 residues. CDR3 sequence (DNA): TGCAGCGTTGTGAGCTCTAGCGGGGGTTGGCCCTACGAGCAGTACTTC. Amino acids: CSVVSSSGGWPYEQYF.

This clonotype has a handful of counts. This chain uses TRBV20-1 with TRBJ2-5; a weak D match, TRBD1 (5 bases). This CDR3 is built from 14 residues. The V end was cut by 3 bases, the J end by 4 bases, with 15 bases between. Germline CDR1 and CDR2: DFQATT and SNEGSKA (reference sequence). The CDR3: CSASGRVLRETQYF. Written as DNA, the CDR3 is TGCAGTGCTAGCGGCAGGGTTTTGAGAGAGACCCAGTACTTC.

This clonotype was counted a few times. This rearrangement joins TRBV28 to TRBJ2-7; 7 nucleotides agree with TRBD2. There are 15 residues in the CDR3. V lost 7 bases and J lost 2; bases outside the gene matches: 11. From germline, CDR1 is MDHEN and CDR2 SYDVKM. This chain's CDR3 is CASKIGGMEAYEQYF. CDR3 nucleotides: TGTGCCAGCAAGATCGGGGGGATGGAGGCCTACGAGCAGTACTTC.

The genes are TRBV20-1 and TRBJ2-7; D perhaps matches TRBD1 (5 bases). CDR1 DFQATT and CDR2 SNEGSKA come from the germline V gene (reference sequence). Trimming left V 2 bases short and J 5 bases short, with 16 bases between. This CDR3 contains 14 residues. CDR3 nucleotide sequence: TGCAGTGCTAGAATTTCAGCAGGGTCCAACGAGCAGTACTTC. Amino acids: CSARISAGSNEQYF.

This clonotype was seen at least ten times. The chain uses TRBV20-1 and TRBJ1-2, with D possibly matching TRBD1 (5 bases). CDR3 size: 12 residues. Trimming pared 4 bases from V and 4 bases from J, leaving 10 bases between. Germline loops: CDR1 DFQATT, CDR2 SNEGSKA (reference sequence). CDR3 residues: CSATGQLYGYTF. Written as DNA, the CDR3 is TGCAGTGCTACTGGACAACTCTATGGCTACACCTTC.

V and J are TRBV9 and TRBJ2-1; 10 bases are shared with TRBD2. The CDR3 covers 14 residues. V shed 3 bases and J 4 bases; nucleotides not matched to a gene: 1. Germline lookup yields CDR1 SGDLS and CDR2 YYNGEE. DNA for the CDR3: TGTGCCAGCAGCGCACTAGCGGGGTACAATGAGCAGTTCTTC. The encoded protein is CASSALAGYNEQFF.

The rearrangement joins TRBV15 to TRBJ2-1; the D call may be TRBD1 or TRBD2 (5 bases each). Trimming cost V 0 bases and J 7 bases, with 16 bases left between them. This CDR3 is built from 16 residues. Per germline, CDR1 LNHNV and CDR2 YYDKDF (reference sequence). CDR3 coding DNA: TGTGCCACCAGCAGAGAGGGAGAGGGGTCCAATAATGAGCAGTTCTTC. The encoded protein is CATSREGEGSNNEQFF.

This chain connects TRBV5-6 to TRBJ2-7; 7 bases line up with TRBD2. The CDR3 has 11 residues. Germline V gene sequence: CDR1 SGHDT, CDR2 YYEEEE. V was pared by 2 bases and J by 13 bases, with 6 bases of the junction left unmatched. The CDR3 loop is CASSFGRDYYF. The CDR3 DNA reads TGTGCCAGCAGCTTTGGGCGGGACTATTACTTC.

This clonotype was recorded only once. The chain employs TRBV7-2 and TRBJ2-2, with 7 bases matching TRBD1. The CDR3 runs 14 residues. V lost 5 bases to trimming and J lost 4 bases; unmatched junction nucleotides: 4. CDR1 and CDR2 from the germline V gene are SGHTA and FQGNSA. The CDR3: CASSLRQGTGELFF. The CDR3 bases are TGTGCCAGCAGCCTTCGACAGGGCACCGGGGAGCTGTTTTTT.

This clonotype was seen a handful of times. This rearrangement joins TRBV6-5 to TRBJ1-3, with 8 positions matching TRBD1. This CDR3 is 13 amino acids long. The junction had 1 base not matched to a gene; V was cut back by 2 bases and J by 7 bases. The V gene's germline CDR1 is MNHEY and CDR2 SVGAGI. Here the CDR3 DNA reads TGTGCCAGCAGTTACCGGACAGGGAACACCATATATTTT. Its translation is CASSYRTGNTIYF.